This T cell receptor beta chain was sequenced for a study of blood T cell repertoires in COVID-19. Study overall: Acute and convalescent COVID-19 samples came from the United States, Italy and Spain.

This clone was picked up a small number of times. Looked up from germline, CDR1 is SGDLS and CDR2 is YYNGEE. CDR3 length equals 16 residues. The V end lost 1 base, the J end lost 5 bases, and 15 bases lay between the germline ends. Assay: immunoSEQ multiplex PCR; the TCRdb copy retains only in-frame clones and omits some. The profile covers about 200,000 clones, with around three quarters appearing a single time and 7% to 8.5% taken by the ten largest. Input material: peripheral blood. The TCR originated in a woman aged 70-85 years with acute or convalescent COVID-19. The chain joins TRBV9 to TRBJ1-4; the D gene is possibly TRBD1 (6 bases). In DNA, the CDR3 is TGTGCCAGCAGCGTACGAGGGGACACGGGGAATGAAAAACTGTTTTTT. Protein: CASSVRGDTGNEKLFF.